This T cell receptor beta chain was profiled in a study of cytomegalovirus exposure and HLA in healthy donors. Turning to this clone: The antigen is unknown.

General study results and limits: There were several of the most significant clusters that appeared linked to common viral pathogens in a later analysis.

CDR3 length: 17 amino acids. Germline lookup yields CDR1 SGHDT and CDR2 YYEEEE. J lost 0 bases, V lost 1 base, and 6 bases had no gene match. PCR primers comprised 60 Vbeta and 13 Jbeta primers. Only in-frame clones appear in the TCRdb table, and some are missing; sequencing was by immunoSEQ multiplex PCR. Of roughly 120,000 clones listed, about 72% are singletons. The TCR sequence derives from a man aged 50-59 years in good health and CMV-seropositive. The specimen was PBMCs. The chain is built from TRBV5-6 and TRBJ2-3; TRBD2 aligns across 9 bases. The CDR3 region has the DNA TGTGCCAGCAGCTTGTCTCTAGCGGGGCTTAGCACAGATACGCAGTATTTT. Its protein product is CASSLSLAGLSTDTQYF.